This T cell receptor beta chain was documented in a study of cytomegalovirus exposure and HLA in healthy donors. Points from the study as a whole: Most TCR sequences were rare, but some public TCRs occurred in many donors.

Assay: immunoSEQ multiplex PCR; the TCRdb copy retains only in-frame clones and omits some. The sample consists of roughly 180,000 clones, roughly nine tenths of them appearing once. The CDR3 contains 17 residues. The germline gives CDR1 SGHTA, CDR2 FQGTGA. Trimming took off 5 bases at V and 4 bases at J, with 21 bases between the two ends. Regarding this clone: What it recognizes is unknown.

Sequenced: PBMCs. This chain links TRBV7-3 with TRBJ2-1; D is perhaps TRBD1 or TRBD2 (5 bases each). This sequence was found in a man under 40 in good health and CMV-seropositive. CDR3 DNA sequence: TGTGCCAGCAGCCCCACGGGCACCAGTGGGGGATACAATGAGCAGTTCTTC. This gives the protein CASSPTGTSGGYNEQFF.